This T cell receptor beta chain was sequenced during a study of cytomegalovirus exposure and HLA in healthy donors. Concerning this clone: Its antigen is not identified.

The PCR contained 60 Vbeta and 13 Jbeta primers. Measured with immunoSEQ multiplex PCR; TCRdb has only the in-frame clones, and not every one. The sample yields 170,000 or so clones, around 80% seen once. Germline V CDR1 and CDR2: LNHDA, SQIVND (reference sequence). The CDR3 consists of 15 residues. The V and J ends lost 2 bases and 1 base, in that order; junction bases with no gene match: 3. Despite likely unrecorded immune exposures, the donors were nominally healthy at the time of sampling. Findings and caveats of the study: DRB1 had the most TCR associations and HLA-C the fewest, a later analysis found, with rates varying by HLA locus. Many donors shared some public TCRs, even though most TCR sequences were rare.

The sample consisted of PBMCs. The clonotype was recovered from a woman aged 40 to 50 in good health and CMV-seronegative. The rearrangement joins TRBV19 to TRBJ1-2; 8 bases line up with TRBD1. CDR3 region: CASSIQGAINYGYTF. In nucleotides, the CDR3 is TGTGCCAGTAGTATACAGGGGGCGATTAACTATGGCTACACCTTC. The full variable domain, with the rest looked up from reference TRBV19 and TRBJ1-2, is DGGITQSPKYLFRKEGQNVTLSCEQNLNHDAMYWYRQDPGQGLRLIYYSQIVNDFQKGDIAEGYSVSREKKESFPLTVTSAQKNPTAFYLCASSIQGAINYGYTFGSGTRLTVV.